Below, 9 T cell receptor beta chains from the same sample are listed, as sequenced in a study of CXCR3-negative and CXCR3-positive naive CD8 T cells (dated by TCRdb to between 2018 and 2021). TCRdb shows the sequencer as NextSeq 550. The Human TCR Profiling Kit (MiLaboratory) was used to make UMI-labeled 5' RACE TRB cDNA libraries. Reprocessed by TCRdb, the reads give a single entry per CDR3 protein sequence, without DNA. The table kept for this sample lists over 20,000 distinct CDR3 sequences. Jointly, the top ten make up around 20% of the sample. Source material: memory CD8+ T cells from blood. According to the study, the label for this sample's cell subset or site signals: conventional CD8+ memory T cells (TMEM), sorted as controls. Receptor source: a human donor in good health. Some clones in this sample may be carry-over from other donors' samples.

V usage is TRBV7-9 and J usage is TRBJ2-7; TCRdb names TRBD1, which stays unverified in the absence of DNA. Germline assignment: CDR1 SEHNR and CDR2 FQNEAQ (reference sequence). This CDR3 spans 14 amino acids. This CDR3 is CASSSRDRAYEQYF.

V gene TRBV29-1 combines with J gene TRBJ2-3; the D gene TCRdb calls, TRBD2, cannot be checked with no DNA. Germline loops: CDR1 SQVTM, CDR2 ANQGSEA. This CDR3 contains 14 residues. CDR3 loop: CSARLAGLLDTQYF.

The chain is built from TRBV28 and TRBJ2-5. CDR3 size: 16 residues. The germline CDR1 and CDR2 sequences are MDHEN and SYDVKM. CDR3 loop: CASSSLGSLDHETQYF.

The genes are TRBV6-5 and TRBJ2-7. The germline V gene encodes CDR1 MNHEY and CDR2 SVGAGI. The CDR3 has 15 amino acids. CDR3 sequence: CASSYSSTSPYEQYF.

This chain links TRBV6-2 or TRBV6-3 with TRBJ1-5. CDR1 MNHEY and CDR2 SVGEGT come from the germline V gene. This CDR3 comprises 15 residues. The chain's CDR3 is CASSYQTDGNQPQHF.

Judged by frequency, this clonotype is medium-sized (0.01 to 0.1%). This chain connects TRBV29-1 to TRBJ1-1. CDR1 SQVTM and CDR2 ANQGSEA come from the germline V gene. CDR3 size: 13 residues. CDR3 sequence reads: CSVGGGVGTEAFF.

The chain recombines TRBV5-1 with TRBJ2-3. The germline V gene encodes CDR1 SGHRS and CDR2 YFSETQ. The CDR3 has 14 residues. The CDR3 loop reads CASSFAIRTDTQYF.

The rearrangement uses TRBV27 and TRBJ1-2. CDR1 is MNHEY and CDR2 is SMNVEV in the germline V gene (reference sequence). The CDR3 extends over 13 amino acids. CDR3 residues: CASSFGLNYGYTF.

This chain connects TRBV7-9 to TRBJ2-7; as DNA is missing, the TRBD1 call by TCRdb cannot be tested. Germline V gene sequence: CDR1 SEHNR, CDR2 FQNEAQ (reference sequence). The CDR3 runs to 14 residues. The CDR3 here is CASSLFQGAYEQYF.